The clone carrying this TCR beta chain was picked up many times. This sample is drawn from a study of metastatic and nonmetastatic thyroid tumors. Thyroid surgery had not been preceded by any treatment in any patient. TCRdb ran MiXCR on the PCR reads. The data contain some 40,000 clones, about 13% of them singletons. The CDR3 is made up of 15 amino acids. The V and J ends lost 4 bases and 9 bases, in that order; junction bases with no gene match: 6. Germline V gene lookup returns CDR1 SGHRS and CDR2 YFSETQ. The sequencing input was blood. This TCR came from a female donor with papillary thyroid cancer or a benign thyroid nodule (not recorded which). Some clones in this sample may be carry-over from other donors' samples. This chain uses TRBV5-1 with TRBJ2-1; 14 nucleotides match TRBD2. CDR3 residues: CASSVGTSGSGEQFF. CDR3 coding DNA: TGCGCCAGCAGCGTCGGGACTAGCGGGAGTGGTGAGCAGTTCTTC.